One and the same sample provided the 27 T cell receptor beta chains below, sequenced in a study of OX40 agonist ivuxolimab in advanced cancers. Here immunoSEQ multiplex PCR was the method, and the copy in TCRdb shows in-frame clones only, minus some. The top ten clones hold about 6.8% of a sample with fewer than 55,000 clones, more than 70% of them seen once. This specimen was CD4+ or CD8+ T cells sorted from blood, taken in a trial of the OX40 agonist ivuxolimab. The receptors come from an adult with an advanced solid tumor such as melanoma, head and neck, liver or kidney cancer.

This clone has only one observation. The chain joins TRBV7-9 to TRBJ2-7, with TRBD2 identical over 10 bases. The J segment lost 0 bases and the V segment lost 6 bases, leaving 5 bases of the junction unmatched. CDR3 length: 15 residues. The germline V gene encodes CDR1 SEHNR and CDR2 FQNEAQ (reference sequence). CDR3 nucleotide sequence: TGTGCCAGCAGACCGACTAGCGGGCTCTCCTACGAGCAGTACTTC. The encoded protein is CASRPTSGLSYEQYF. Full variable domain (outside the CDR3, taken from reference TRBV7-9 and TRBJ2-7): DTGVSQNPRHKITKRGQNVTFRCDPISEHNRLYWYRQTLGQGPEFLTYFQNEAQLEKSRLLSDRFSAERPKGSFSTLEIQRTEQGDSAMYLCASRPTSGLSYEQYFGPGTRLTVT.

The chain carries TRBV7-8 and TRBJ2-3, with no clear D. V was clipped by 1 base and J by 0 bases, with 8 bases between them. Germline assignment: CDR1 SGHVS and CDR2 FQNEAQ. The CDR3 extends over 15 amino acids. The CDR3 nucleotides read TGTGCCAGCAGCTTAGTACGTCGGAGCACAGATACGCAGTATTTT. This codes for CASSLVRRSTDTQYF.

The chain links TRBV15 to TRBJ2-5, with 10 bases aligning to TRBD1. The end of the DNA fits TRBJ2-7 better, so the J call may be wrong. The CDR3 is 14 residues long. Germline assignment: CDR1 LNHNV and CDR2 YYDKDF (reference sequence). The CDR3 spells CATSRDRGSYEQYF. CDR3 DNA sequence: TGTGCCACCAGCAGGGACAGGGGGAGCTACGAGCAGTACTTC.

This clone was seen a few times. This chain connects TRBV14 to TRBJ2-2; D might be TRBD1 (5 bases). Looked up from germline, CDR1 is SGHDN and CDR2 is FVKESK. Deletions cut 4 bases from V and 0 bases from J, with 12 bases between. The length of the CDR3 is 16 residues. The CDR3 region is CASSPYRFANTGELFF. The CDR3, as DNA: TGTGCCAGCAGCCCTTACAGGTTCGCGAACACCGGGGAGCTGTTTTTT.

The chain employs TRBV4-3 and TRBJ1-4; 7 bases line up with TRBD1. The CDR3 covers 16 residues. Per the germline V gene, CDR1 is LGHNA and CDR2 is YSLEER. The V segment lost 0 bases and the J segment 4 bases; nucleotides outside the gene matches: 5. In DNA, the CDR3 is TGCGCCAGCAGCCAAGAGCCGACAGGGTATAATGAAAAACTGTTTTTT. It is translated as CASSQEPTGYNEKLFF.

V is TRBV27 and J is TRBJ2-3; 8 bases agree with TRBD2. This CDR3 is 14 amino acids long. The V segment lost 11 bases and the J segment 0 bases; nucleotides outside the gene matches: 7. Germline V gene data show CDR1 as MNHEY and CDR2 as SMNVEV (reference sequence). CDR3: CASGGAASTDTQYF. The CDR3 coding sequence is TGTGCCTCGGGGGGGGCAGCTAGCACAGATACGCAGTATTTT.

This chain connects TRBV5-1 to TRBJ1-1, with 8 bases matching TRBD1. Germline-derived CDR1 and CDR2 are SGHRS and YFSETQ. Trimming cost V 0 bases and J 2 bases; bases outside gene matches: 3. This CDR3 has 15 residues. This chain's CDR3 is CASSLVGTGNTEAFF. The DNA for the CDR3 is TGCGCCAGCAGCTTGGTAGGGACAGGAAACACTGAAGCTTTCTTT.

This clone was counted a single time. The V and J genes are TRBV29-1 and TRBJ2-1; D may be TRBD2 (6 bases). Trimming removed 7 bases at V and 3 bases at J, with 13 bases between. Germline values: CDR1 SQVTM, CDR2 ANQGSEA. The CDR3 runs to 13 residues. This CDR3 is CSGRAPNYNEQFF. CDR3 in DNA: TGCAGCGGGAGGGCCCCCAACTACAATGAGCAGTTCTTC.

V usage is TRBV9 and J usage is TRBJ2-1; no clear D gene. Germline assignment: CDR1 SGDLS and CDR2 YYNGEE. The CDR3 extends over 15 amino acids. The V end lost 4 bases, the J end lost 2 bases, and 13 bases lay between the germline ends. CDR3 DNA sequence: TGTGCCAGCAGCCTAAGTGTTCTCACCTACAATGAGCAGTTCTTC. Its protein product is CASSLSVLTYNEQFF.

This chain joins TRBV5-1 and TRBJ2-7, with a tentative D call TRBD2 (5 bases). Germline CDR1 SGHRS, CDR2 YFSETQ. The CDR3 totals 14 residues. V lost 1 base and J lost 7, with 15 bases in between. The CDR3 is CASSLPSPTGEQYF. CDR3 sequence (DNA): TGCGCCAGCAGCTTGCCTAGCCCCACGGGGGAGCAGTACTTC.

The rearrangement links TRBV6-4 to TRBJ2-6; unclear D gene. V lost 2 bases to trimming and J lost 0 bases, with 2 bases between them. This CDR3 is built from 14 residues. The V gene's germline CDR1 is MRHNA and CDR2 SNTAGT. CDR3 protein: CASSDNSGANVLTF. The CDR3 bases are TGTGCCAGCAGTGACAACTCTGGGGCCAACGTCCTGACTTTC.

DNA for the CDR3: TGTGCCAGCAGCTTAGTGGGACAGCAGAACACTGAAGCTTTCTTT. Translation: CASSLVGQQNTEAFF. The chain combines TRBV11-2 with TRBJ1-1, with 7 bases matching TRBD1. Germline V gene data show CDR1 as SGHAT and CDR2 as FQNNGV. The CDR3 is 15 amino acids. Trimming took 1 base from V and 1 from J; bases not matched to a gene: 3.

V usage is TRBV6-5 and J usage is TRBJ2-7, with unresolved D. CDR1 is MNHEY, CDR2 SVGAGI, per germline. Trimming removed 0 bases from V and 1 base from J, with 10 bases in between. This CDR3 is 15 amino acids long. CDR3 sequence (DNA): TGTGCCAGCAGTTACTCGAGTCCCGGTTCCTACGAGCAGTACTTC. This translates into CASSYSSPGSYEQYF.

This chain connects TRBV25-1 to TRBJ1-1, with D possibly TRBD1 on 5 matching bases. Germline V gives CDR1 MGHDK, CDR2 SYGVNS. V was pared by 1 base and J by 2 bases, with 11 bases between. The CDR3 is made up of 15 amino acids. The DNA for the CDR3 is TGTGCCAGCAGTGAATGGGGGGGTGCAAACACTGAAGCTTTCTTT. Translated: CASSEWGGANTEAFF.

The sample holds a few counts of this clone. As DNA, the CDR3 is TGTGCCAGCAGTAATGGACTAGCCGGTCAAGAGACCCAGTACTTC. It translates to CASSNGLAGQETQYF. V gene TRBV7-9 combines with J gene TRBJ2-5, with TRBD2 matching over 8 bases. Germline assignment: CDR1 SEHNR and CDR2 FQNEAQ (reference sequence). The V gene end was trimmed by 6 bases and the J gene end by 2 bases; junction bases not matched to a gene: 8. The CDR3 totals 15 residues. Based on the CDR3 plus reference TRBV7-9 and TRBJ2-5, the full variable domain is DTGVSQNPRHKITKRGQNVTFRCDPISEHNRLYWYRQTLGQGPEFLTYFQNEAQLEKSRLLSDRFSAERPKGSFSTLEIQRTEQGDSAMYLCASSNGLAGQETQYFGPGTRLLVL.

V usage is TRBV5-1 and J usage is TRBJ2-6, with 7 bases aligning to TRBD1. Losses at the gene ends were 4 bases for V and 3 bases for J; bases not matched to a gene: 10. Germline CDR1 and CDR2: SGHRS and YFSETQ. CDR3 length equals 17 residues. The CDR3 nucleotides are TGCGCCAGCAGCATCGACAGGGTAGGCGATGGGGCCAACGTCCTGACTTTC. As protein: CASSIDRVGDGANVLTF.

The rearrangement joins TRBV30 to TRBJ2-7; D is perhaps TRBD1 (6 bases). The V gene's germline CDR1 is GTSNPN and CDR2 SVGIG (reference sequence). This CDR3 comprises 15 residues. V shed 2 bases and J shed 3 bases, with 17 bases lying between them. CDR3 bases: TGTGCCTGGAGTTCCGGGACACCCGGACTCTACGAGCAGTACTTC. This translates into CAWSSGTPGLYEQYF. Variable domain in full (rest from reference TRBV30 and TRBJ2-7): SQTIHQWPATLVQPVGSPLSLECTVEGTSNPNLYWYRQAAGRGLQLLFYSVGIGQISSEVPQNLSASRPQDRQFILSSKKLLLSDSGFYLCAWSSGTPGLYEQYFGPGTRLTVT.

The J gene is TRBJ1-1, the V gene TRBV29-1; 12 nucleotides match TRBD1. After removal of 6 bases from V and 8 bases from J, the junction contained 10 bases not matched to a gene. CDR1 and CDR2 from the germline V gene are SQVTM and ANQGSEA. This CDR3 comprises 14 residues. The CDR3 bases are TGCAGCGTGGGGCGGGGACAGGGGGCTGAGGAAGCTTTCTTT. Protein sequence: CSVGRGQGAEEAFF. Using reference TRBV29-1 and TRBJ1-1 for the parts outside the CDR3, the full variable domain is SAVISQKPSRDICQRGTSLTIQCQVDSQVTMMFWYRQQPGQSLTLIATANQGSEATYESGFVIDKFPISRPNLTFSTLTVSNMSPEDSSIYLCSVGRGQGAEEAFFGQGTRLTVV.

The gene calls are TRBV6-5 and TRBJ1-1, with D possibly TRBD1 on 5 matching bases. Germline-derived CDR1 and CDR2 are MNHEY and SVGAGI. V lost 4 bases to trimming and J lost 3 bases, with 18 bases between them. CDR3 length: 16 amino acids. Written as DNA, the CDR3 is TGTGCCAGCAGTTCGACGCGGGGGGTTTGGGACACTGAAGCTTTCTTT. Translating gives CASSSTRGVWDTEAFF.

The chain is built from TRBV18 and TRBJ1-1; possibly TRBD1 for D (6 bases). CDR1 is KGHSH, CDR2 LQKENI, per germline. CDR3 length: 15 amino acids. Trimming stripped 1 base from V and 10 bases from J, with 19 bases between. The CDR3 sequence is CASSPQTGTQKGAFF. CDR3 nucleotides: TGTGCCAGCTCACCACAGACTGGGACACAGAAGGGAGCTTTCTTT.

This chain joins TRBV27 and TRBJ2-3, with 8 bases matching TRBD2. Germline V gene data show CDR1 as MNHEY and CDR2 as SMNVEV (reference sequence). This CDR3 spans 17 amino acids. After removal of 0 bases from V and 2 bases from J, the junction contained 7 bases not matched to a gene. The CDR3 is CASSLSGGRSPTDTQYF. Here the CDR3 DNA reads TGTGCCAGCAGTTTATCCGGCGGGAGGTCCCCCACAGATACGCAGTATTTT.

This chain connects TRBV2 to TRBJ2-1; D unresolved. CDR3 length: 15 amino acids. V was cut by 2 bases and J by 10 bases, with 18 bases left in between. Germline lookup yields CDR1 SNHLY and CDR2 FYNNEI. In DNA form, the CDR3 reads TGTGCCAGCAGTGAATCGTCTAGGTTGTATTTCGAGCAGTTCTTC. The encoded protein is CASSESSRLYFEQFF. The full variable domain, completed using reference TRBV2 and TRBJ2-1, is EPEVTQTPSHQVTQMGQEVILRCVPISNHLYFYWYRQILGQKVEFLVSFYNNEISEKSEIFDDQFSVERPDGSNFTLKIRSTKLEDSAMYFCASSESSRLYFEQFFGPGTRLTVL.

The chain has TRBV19 and TRBJ2-1, with 8 nucleotides matching TRBD2. The germline CDR1 and CDR2 sequences are LNHDA and SQIVND (reference sequence). Losses at the gene ends were 0 bases for V and 3 bases for J; bases not matched to a gene: 7. The CDR3 consists of 17 residues. The CDR3 DNA follows: TGTGCCAGTAGTATAGATCTGGCGGGGGGTCTCTACAATGAGCAGTTCTTC. It translates to CASSIDLAGGLYNEQFF.

The chain employs TRBV9 and TRBJ1-4; D is perhaps TRBD1 (6 bases). Between the trimmed V and J ends, which lost 3 bases and 6 bases, there was a span of 15 bases. From germline, CDR1 is SGDLS and CDR2 YYNGEE. This CDR3 is 15 amino acids long. The CDR3 DNA sequence: TGTGCCAGCAGCGATAGTGGCCAGGGGTATGAAAAACTGTTTTTT. This codes for CASSDSGQGYEKLFF.

The J gene is TRBJ2-7, the V gene TRBV4-3, with D perhaps being TRBD1 or TRBD2 (5 bases each). The CDR3 consists of 16 residues. Trimming shortened V by 0 bases and J by 6 bases, and 18 bases separated the two germline ends. The V gene's germline CDR1 is LGHNA and CDR2 YSLEER. In DNA form, the CDR3 reads TGCGCCAGCAGCCAAGATTGGGGGAGCCCTTTACGCGAGCAGTACTTC. Its protein is CASSQDWGSPLREQYF.

The chain recombines TRBV4-1 with TRBJ2-7; 8 bases match TRBD1. The CDR3 is made up of 15 amino acids. Germline CDR1 and CDR2: MGHRA and YSYEKL. The ends lost 2 bases at V and 3 bases at J; junction bases unmatched: 6. The CDR3 is CASSQPGTGDYEQYF. In DNA, the CDR3 is TGCGCCAGCAGCCAACCCGGGACAGGAGACTACGAGCAGTACTTC.

The chain couples TRBV29-1 to TRBJ2-2; D is uncertain. V was pared by 4 bases and J by 7 bases, with 7 bases between. Germline V gives CDR1 SQVTM, CDR2 ANQGSEA. The CDR3 runs to 11 residues. CDR3 DNA: TGCAGCGTTGCCCTGCGCGGGGAGCTGTTTTTT. Translation: CSVALRGELFF.